Shown below are 25 T cell receptor beta chains from a single sample sequenced in a study of cytomegalovirus exposure and HLA in healthy donors. With 60 Vbeta and 13 Jbeta primers, the PCR was carried out. Here immunoSEQ multiplex PCR was the method, and the copy in TCRdb shows in-frame clones only, minus some. The table records approximately 160,000 clones, over 70% of them present only once. The sample consisted of PBMCs. These receptors were taken from a woman aged 45 to 65 in good health and CMV-seropositive.

This chain links TRBV18 with TRBJ1-2, with D unresolved. From germline, CDR1 is KGHSH and CDR2 LQKENI. The V end lost 3 bases, the J end lost 1 base, and 6 bases lay between the germline ends. This CDR3 has 13 amino acids. CDR3 DNA sequence: TGTGCCAGCTCACCGGCCAGTAACTATGGCTACACCTTC. Its translation is CASSPASNYGYTF.

The J gene is TRBJ2-6, the V gene TRBV7-8; D perhaps matches TRBD2 (7 bases). V was cut by 1 base and J by 1 base, with 14 bases left in between. This CDR3 spans 18 amino acids. Germline values: CDR1 SGHVS, CDR2 FQNEAQ. For the CDR3, the DNA is TGTGCCAGCAGCTTAGGGGGGGGCGCCCTGTCTGGGGCCAACGTCCTGACTTTC. Its protein is CASSLGGGALSGANVLTF.

The chain combines TRBV9 with TRBJ1-1; 7 positions agree with TRBD1. This CDR3 has 15 residues. CDR1 SGDLS and CDR2 YYNGEE come from the germline V gene. The V and J ends lost 4 bases and 0 bases, in that order; junction bases with no gene match: 6. CDR3 region: CASSPRQGLNTEAFF. CDR3 in DNA: TGTGCCAGCAGCCCCCGACAGGGCTTGAACACTGAAGCTTTCTTT.

The chain joins TRBV5-1 to TRBJ1-2; a weak D match, TRBD1 (6 bases). Germline V lookup: CDR1 SGHRS, CDR2 YFSETQ. V was clipped by 4 bases and J by 4 bases, with 20 bases between them. CDR3 length: 16 amino acids. CDR3 residues: CASSAGQLLTPYGYTF. In nucleotides, the CDR3 is TGCGCCAGCAGCGCTGGACAGCTACTAACTCCCTATGGCTACACCTTC. The whole variable domain, remainder taken from reference TRBV5-1 and TRBJ1-2, is KAGVTQTPRYLIKTRGQQVTLSCSPISGHRSVSWYQQTPGQGLQFLFEYFSETQRNKGNFPGRFSGRQFSNSRSEMNVSTLELGDSALYLCASSAGQLLTPYGYTFGSGTRLTVV.

The rearrangement links TRBV4-3 to TRBJ1-2; D may be TRBD1 (6 bases). The CDR3 has 14 amino acids. The V gene lost 0 bases and the J gene lost 2 bases, with 7 bases spanning the gap. Germline CDR1 and CDR2: LGHNA and YSLEER. The CDR3 loop is CASSQDRGNYGYTF. The CDR3 DNA follows: TGCGCCAGCAGCCAAGATAGGGGGAACTATGGCTACACCTTC.

The V call is TRBV6-6, the J call TRBJ2-7, with D possibly TRBD1 on 5 matching bases. This CDR3 comprises 15 residues. Germline assignment: CDR1 MNHNY and CDR2 SVGAGI (reference sequence). V was trimmed by 2 bases and J by 0 bases, leaving 11 bases between them. CDR3 region: CASSYGAGLSYEQYF. In nucleotides, the CDR3 is TGTGCCAGCAGTTACGGCGCAGGGCTCTCCTACGAGCAGTACTTC.

CDR3 sequence: CASSVADRTEAFF. The CDR3, as DNA: TGTGCCAGCAGCGTAGCCGACAGGACTGAAGCTTTCTTT. The genes are TRBV9 and TRBJ1-1, with D perhaps TRBD1 (6 bases). Trimming cost V 0 bases and J 5 bases, with 8 bases left between them. Germline V gene sequence: CDR1 SGDLS, CDR2 YYNGEE. The CDR3 length is 13 residues.

This chain joins TRBV5-8 and TRBJ2-3, with 8 bases lining up with TRBD1. Looked up from germline, CDR1 is SGHTS and CDR2 is YDEGEE. The ends lost 3 bases at V and 5 bases at J; junction bases unmatched: 8. The CDR3 consists of 15 residues. The CDR3 nucleotides are TGTGCCAGCAGCTCACAGGGGGATGAAGGAGATACGCAGTATTTT. It encodes CASSSQGDEGDTQYF.

In DNA, the CDR3 is TGTGCCAGCAGCTTAACGGGGAACACCGGGGAGCTGTTTTTT. Translated, it gives CASSLTGNTGELFF. This chain connects TRBV11-2 to TRBJ2-2, with no clear D. The CDR3 runs 14 residues. Trimming took off 2 bases at V and 1 base at J, with 5 bases between the two ends. The V gene's germline CDR1 is SGHAT and CDR2 FQNNGV. Together with reference TRBV11-2 and TRBJ2-2, the CDR3 gives the full variable domain: EAGVAQSPRYKIIEKRQSVAFWCNPISGHATLYWYQQILGQGPKLLIQFQNNGVVDDSQLPKDRFSAERLKGVDSTLKIQPAKLEDSAVYLCASSLTGNTGELFFGEGSRLTVL.

This clone has a handful of counts. This chain uses TRBV7-2 with TRBJ2-3, with D possibly TRBD1 on 6 matching bases. The length of the CDR3 is 14 residues. V dropped 3 bases and J dropped 2 bases, with 9 bases sitting between them. Germline values: CDR1 SGHTA, CDR2 FQGNSA. CDR3 sequence (DNA): TGTGCCAGCAGCTTCTACAGGGTCACAGATACGCAGTATTTT. It translates to CASSFYRVTDTQYF.

V gene TRBV5-1 combines with J gene TRBJ2-7; possible D gene TRBD1, 6 bases. Germline CDR1 SGHRS, CDR2 YFSETQ. Between the trimmed V and J ends, which lost 5 bases and 2 bases, there was a span of 14 bases. The CDR3 runs to 14 residues. The CDR3 loop reads CASSSGTGPYEQYF. CDR3 sequence (DNA): TGCGCCAGCAGTTCCGGAACAGGGCCCTACGAGCAGTACTTC.

V is TRBV5-1 and J is TRBJ1-4, with TRBD1 identical over 8 bases. With V trimmed by 0 bases and J by 5 bases, 6 bases remained unmatched. Looked up from germline, CDR1 is SGHRS and CDR2 is YFSETQ. This CDR3 has 16 amino acids. This chain's CDR3 is CASSLGVRQGNEKLFF. As DNA, the CDR3 is TGCGCCAGCAGCTTGGGAGTGAGACAGGGGAATGAAAAACTGTTTTTT.

The DNA for the CDR3 is TGTGCTAGTGGTGTACCCGGGACAGGGGGCGTCGACACTGAAGCTTTCTTT. Its protein product is CASGVPGTGGVDTEAFF. The chain recombines TRBV12-5 with TRBJ1-1, with 12 bases lining up with TRBD1. The CDR3 is 17 amino acids. Germline values: CDR1 LGHNT, CDR2 FRNRAP. Losses at the gene ends were 5 bases for V and 3 bases for J; bases not matched to a gene: 10.

The chain is built from TRBV15 and TRBJ1-3; D perhaps matches TRBD1 (6 bases). Germline CDR1 LNHNV, CDR2 YYDKDF (reference sequence). V was cut by 0 bases and J by 0 bases, with 9 bases left in between. The CDR3 is 16 amino acids. The CDR3 reads CATSRDLTGSGNTIYF. CDR3 DNA: TGTGCCACCAGCAGAGATCTGACAGGCTCTGGAAACACCATATATTTT.

The V gene is TRBV6-5, the J gene TRBJ1-4; 7 positions match TRBD1. Trimming cost V 5 bases and J 6 bases; bases outside gene matches: 9. Germline lookup yields CDR1 MNHEY and CDR2 SVGAGI. This CDR3 region has 15 residues. The CDR3 DNA follows: TGTGCCAGCAGTACTCGACAGGGAAGGGATGAAAAACTGTTTTTT. Its translation: CASSTRQGRDEKLFF.

The chain uses TRBV15 and TRBJ1-4; D is ambiguous. Per germline, CDR1 LNHNV and CDR2 YYDKDF (reference sequence). The V and J ends lost 3 bases and 8 bases respectively, with 22 bases between them. The CDR3 runs 17 residues. The CDR3: CATSRVSGGGEGEKLFF. The CDR3 DNA sequence: TGTGCCACCAGCAGGGTATCTGGAGGAGGCGAAGGGGAAAAACTGTTTTTT.

V usage is TRBV5-8 and J usage is TRBJ2-5, with TRBD1 identical over 7 bases. V was clipped by 10 bases and J by 3 bases; unmatched bases: 3. Germline V gene sequence: CDR1 SGHTS, CDR2 YDEGEE. This CDR3 has 11 residues. The CDR3, as DNA: TGTGCCGAGGGGGCTGAAGAGACCCAGTACTTC. Its translation is CAEGAEETQYF.

The chain is built from TRBV9 and TRBJ2-5; TRBD1 agrees at 8 bases. The J call is in doubt because the DNA end fits TRBJ2-7 better. CDR1 and CDR2 (germline): SGDLS, YYNGEE. The CDR3 extends over 14 amino acids. CDR3 sequence (DNA): TGTGCCAGCAGCCCTGGGGACAGGACTTACGAGCAGTACTTC. Protein: CASSPGDRTYEQYF.

The chain joins TRBV5-5 to TRBJ2-1, with TRBD2 matching 11 bases. This CDR3 region has 15 residues. Trimming took 6 bases from V and 10 from J; bases not matched to a gene: 12. Germline-derived CDR1 and CDR2 are SGHKS and YYEKEE (reference sequence). DNA of the CDR3: TGTGCCAGCACCATCCTAGCGGGAGGTACCAGAGAGCAGTTCTTC. Its translation: CASTILAGGTREQFF. The full variable domain, in which reference TRBV5-5 and TRBJ2-1 provide the parts outside the CDR3, is DAGVTQSPTHLIKTRGQQVTLRCSPISGHKSVSWYQQVLGQGPQFIFQYYEKEERGRGNFPDRFSARQFPNYSSELNVNALLLGDSALYLCASTILAGGTREQFFGPGTRLTVL.

This chain joins TRBV7-8 and TRBJ1-5, with TRBD1 matching 7 bases. Looked up from germline, CDR1 is SGHVS and CDR2 is FQNEAQ. Unmatched junction bases numbered 6, after V lost 0 bases and J lost 7 bases. CDR3 length equals 15 residues. The CDR3 DNA reads TGTGCCAGCAGCTTAGCTACAGGGGCGATACAGCCCCAGCATTTT. This encodes CASSLATGAIQPQHF.

This chain links TRBV2 with TRBJ2-1; D might be TRBD1 (8 bases). The CDR3 has 14 amino acids. Trimming removed 5 bases from V and 10 bases from J, with 18 bases in between. CDR1 is SNHLY and CDR2 is FYNNEI in the germline V gene. This chain's CDR3 is CASSRLQGEGEQFF. CDR3 sequence (DNA): TGTGCCAGCAGTCGTTTACAGGGGGAGGGAGAGCAGTTCTTC.

The chain uses TRBV11-2 and TRBJ2-7, with TRBD2 matching over 12 bases. Germline CDR1 reads SGHAT; CDR2 reads FQNNGV. The CDR3 has 18 amino acids. V dropped 0 bases and J dropped 5; count of bases not matched to a gene: 11. The DNA of the CDR3 is TGTGCCAGCAGCTTAGACCCCCCCCCTAGCGGGGGGGCCAACGAGCAGTACTTC. This encodes CASSLDPPPSGGANEQYF.

The rearrangement links TRBV2 to TRBJ2-1; 10 positions match TRBD1. The V segment lost 7 bases and the J segment 7 bases; nucleotides outside the gene matches: 7. This CDR3 spans 14 amino acids. The germline gives CDR1 SNHLY, CDR2 FYNNEI. This CDR3 reads CASIRQGAKNEQFF. CDR3 bases: TGTGCCAGCATCAGACAGGGGGCAAAGAATGAGCAGTTCTTC.

This chain connects TRBV28 to TRBJ2-7; D perhaps matches TRBD1 (6 bases). The CDR3 has 13 amino acids. V lost 6 bases and J lost 7, with 16 bases in between. The V gene's germline CDR1 is MDHEN and CDR2 SYDVKM. The CDR3 nucleotides are TGTGCCAGCAGCCGCGCAGGGGCTAAGGAGCAGTACTTC. Encoded protein: CASSRAGAKEQYF.

The chain joins TRBV2 to TRBJ1-5; D unclear. The CDR3 has 13 residues. Germline loops: CDR1 SNHLY, CDR2 FYNNEI. V lost 5 bases and J lost 4, with 9 bases in between. DNA for the CDR3: TGTGCCAGCAGTTGGGCCTTTAATCAGCCCCAGCATTTT. Its translation: CASSWAFNQPQHF. The full variable domain, with the rest looked up from reference TRBV2 and TRBJ1-5, is EPEVTQTPSHQVTQMGQEVILRCVPISNHLYFYWYRQILGQKVEFLVSFYNNEISEKSEIFDDQFSVERPDGSNFTLKIRSTKLEDSAMYFCASSWAFNQPQHFGDGTRLSIL.